The 27 T cell receptor beta chains given below trace back to one sample, sequenced in a study of chemoradiotherapy in HPV16-positive cancers. Sequencing was performed with immunoSEQ multiplex PCR; in TCRdb, only in-frame clones are kept and a portion is missing. The profile covers approximately 1,200 clones, with about 90% appearing a single time and 2.9% taken by the ten largest. The source material was tumor tissue, sampled from a patient who underwent chemoradiotherapy. The receptor source for this set is a human donor with HPV-associated anogenital cancer.

V usage is TRBV28 and J usage is TRBJ1-1, with a possible D match to TRBD1 (6 bases). The germline V and J ends were trimmed by 6 bases and 6 bases, with 14 bases remaining between them. Germline V CDR1 and CDR2: MDHEN, SYDVKM. This CDR3 is 13 amino acids long. CDR3 sequence (DNA): TGTGCCAGCAGCGTTCGGGGGGCTGCTGAAGCTTTCTTT. This translates into CASSVRGAAEAFF.

The rearrangement uses TRBV7-2 and TRBJ1-2, with a tentative D call TRBD1 (5 bases). The V gene lost 5 bases and the J gene lost 6 bases, with 16 bases spanning the gap. The length of the CDR3 is 14 residues. Germline assignment: CDR1 SGHTA and CDR2 FQGNSA. CDR3 nucleotide sequence: TGTGCCAGCAGCCCCGGGGCCGGGAGCGATGGCTACACCTTC. Protein product: CASSPGAGSDGYTF.

The genes are TRBV4-3 and TRBJ2-7; 9 nucleotides agree with TRBD2. V was pared by 4 bases and J by 2 bases, with 9 bases of the junction left unmatched. There are 16 residues in the CDR3. The germline V gene has CDR1 LGHNA and CDR2 YSLEER. CDR3 amino acids: CASSRDSGGSPYEQYF. The CDR3 DNA is TGCGCCAGCAGCCGGGATAGCGGGGGTTCACCCTACGAGCAGTACTTC.

This clone has just one count. This chain links TRBV5-4 with TRBJ1-2, with no clear D. The CDR3 totals 15 residues. The V and J ends lost 3 bases and 5 bases respectively, with 17 bases between them. Germline assignment: CDR1 SGHNT and CDR2 YYREEE (reference sequence). In DNA form, the CDR3 reads TGTGCCAGCAGCTCCTACGACGGCGACCGGTATGGCTACACCTTC. It encodes CASSSYDGDRYGYTF.

This chain links TRBV2 with TRBJ1-5; D call uncertain. The CDR3 has 15 residues. Between the trimmed V and J ends, which lost 3 bases and 0 bases, there was a span of 9 bases. Looked up from germline, CDR1 is SNHLY and CDR2 is FYNNEI. CDR3 sequence reads: CASSEWQNSNQPQHF. The CDR3 region has the DNA TGTGCCAGCAGTGAGTGGCAGAATAGCAATCAGCCCCAGCATTTT.

This chain links TRBV2 with TRBJ1-1, with 7 bases fitting TRBD1. In germline, CDR1 is SNHLY, CDR2 FYNNEI. This CDR3 has 14 residues. V shed 8 bases, J shed 0 bases, and the junction held 6 bases outside the gene matches. DNA of the CDR3: TGTGCCAGCGAGGGGACAGTGATGAACACTGAAGCTTTCTTT. This translates into CASEGTVMNTEAFF.

The genes are TRBV11-2 and TRBJ1-2; possibly TRBD1 for D (6 bases). The CDR3 consists of 15 residues. Germline V lookup: CDR1 SGHAT, CDR2 FQNNGV. V lost 4 bases to trimming and J lost 6 bases, with 18 bases between them. The DNA for the CDR3 is TGTGCCAGCAGCTCCCTATGGCGGGGACAAAATGGCTACACCTTC. This sequence encodes CASSSLWRGQNGYTF. The variable domain in full, completed from reference TRBV11-2 and TRBJ1-2, reads EAGVAQSPRYKIIEKRQSVAFWCNPISGHATLYWYQQILGQGPKLLIQFQNNGVVDDSQLPKDRFSAERLKGVDSTLKIQPAKLEDSAVYLCASSSLWRGQNGYTFGSGTRLTVV.

The rearrangement links TRBV7-4 to TRBJ1-1; D remains ambiguous. The CDR3 covers 15 residues. The germline V gene encodes CDR1 SGHVT and CDR2 SQSDAQ. Trimming stripped 5 bases from V and 4 bases from J, with 17 bases between. This CDR3 reads CASSLEGGFGTEAFF. The CDR3 DNA reads as TGTGCCAGCAGCCTAGAGGGAGGATTCGGCACTGAAGCTTTCTTT.

The chain carries TRBV10-3 and TRBJ1-3; D gene unclear. The CDR3 is 14 amino acids. Trimming took 11 bases from V and 3 from J, leaving 17 bases between them. Germline CDR1 is ENHRY and CDR2 is SYGVKD. The CDR3 spells CASRLGFFGNTIYF. The CDR3, as DNA: TGTGCCTCCAGACTAGGATTCTTTGGAAACACCATATATTTT.

This sequence joins TRBV5-4 and TRBJ1-5, with unresolved D. CDR3 length equals 14 residues. Trimming shortened V by 1 base and J by 0 bases, and 5 bases separated the two germline ends. The germline CDR1 and CDR2 sequences are SGHNT and YYREEE (reference sequence). The chain's CDR3 is CASSLRGSNQPQHF. Written as DNA, the CDR3 is TGTGCCAGCAGCTTGAGAGGTAGCAATCAGCCCCAGCATTTT.

The chain employs TRBV5-1 and TRBJ1-2; 9 positions match TRBD1. This CDR3 has 17 residues. Per germline, CDR1 SGHRS and CDR2 YFSETQ. V gave up 0 bases and J gave up 2 bases; unmatched junction bases: 8. The CDR3 DNA reads TGCGCCAGCAGCTTGGGCTGGGGGGACAGGGCAAACTATGGCTACACCTTC. Protein sequence: CASSLGWGDRANYGYTF. Full variable domain (rest looked up from reference TRBV5-1 and TRBJ1-2): KAGVTQTPRYLIKTRGQQVTLSCSPISGHRSVSWYQQTPGQGLQFLFEYFSETQRNKGNFPGRFSGRQFSNSRSEMNVSTLELGDSALYLCASSLGWGDRANYGYTFGSGTRLTVV.

The V gene is TRBV6-5, the J gene TRBJ1-6; weak D call: TRBD1 (5 bases). CDR3 length: 13 residues. V gave up 7 bases and J gave up 7 bases, with 11 bases separating them. CDR1 is MNHEY and CDR2 is SVGAGI in the germline V gene. This chain's CDR3 is CASTGTGNSPLHF. In nucleotides, the CDR3 is TGTGCCAGCACGGGGACTGGGAATTCACCCCTCCACTTT.

The gene calls are TRBV7-9 and TRBJ1-1, with 7 nucleotides matching TRBD1. The CDR3 contains 16 residues. Germline V gene lookup returns CDR1 SEHNR and CDR2 FQNEAQ (reference sequence). V gave up 3 bases and J gave up 5 bases; unmatched junction bases: 12. The CDR3 nucleotides read TGTGCCAGCAGCTTCCCCCGGGAGACAGGGTGGACTGAAGCTTTCTTT. Its protein product is CASSFPRETGWTEAFF.

This chain uses TRBV28 with TRBJ1-1; 7 bases are shared with TRBD1. Germline loops: CDR1 MDHEN, CDR2 SYDVKM. The CDR3 runs 17 residues. V lost 1 base to trimming and J lost 1 base; unmatched junction nucleotides: 9. CDR3 DNA sequence: TGTGCCAGCAGTTTATCTGGGGGGGGGACAGAGAACACTGAAGCTTTCTTT. Its protein is CASSLSGGGTENTEAFF. Variable domain in full (rest from reference TRBV28 and TRBJ1-1): DVKVTQSSRYLVKRTGEKVFLECVQDMDHENMFWYRQDPGLGLRLIYFSYDVKMKEKGDIPEGYSVSREKKERFSLILESASTNQTSMYLCASSLSGGGTENTEAFFGQGTRLTVV.

The V call is TRBV6-1, the J call TRBJ2-7; D gene ambiguous. There are 13 residues in the CDR3. CDR1 is MNHNS, CDR2 SASEGT, per germline. The V and J ends lost 5 bases and 3 bases respectively, with 11 bases between them. CDR3 nucleotide sequence: TGTGCCAGCAGTTGGCAGGACCTCTACGAGCAGTACTTC. It is translated as CASSWQDLYEQYF.

The chain couples TRBV25-1 to TRBJ2-1; D remains ambiguous. This CDR3 region has 14 residues. Germline-derived CDR1 and CDR2 are MGHDK and SYGVNS. V lost 1 base, J lost 6 bases, and 10 bases lay in between. The CDR3 DNA sequence: TGTGCCAGCAGTGAATTTGGGGATGGCAATGAGCAGTTCTTC. It is translated as CASSEFGDGNEQFF.

The genes are TRBV25-1 and TRBJ1-2; D remains unclear. Germline lookup yields CDR1 MGHDK and CDR2 SYGVNS. Trimming cost V 5 bases and J 7 bases, with 17 bases left between them. CDR3 size: 14 residues. This chain's CDR3 is CASSRVGRSGGYTF. The CDR3 bases are TGTGCCAGCAGTCGAGTAGGGAGGAGTGGTGGCTACACCTTC.

This chain joins TRBV4-3 and TRBJ1-1, with D hard to call. There are 13 residues in the CDR3. V was clipped by 2 bases and J by 7 bases, with 11 bases between them. Germline lookup yields CDR1 LGHNA and CDR2 YSLEER. The CDR3 DNA sequence: TGCGCCAGCAGCCAACCCCCGGGCTATGAAGCTTTCTTT. It specifies CASSQPPGYEAFF.

The gene calls are TRBV7-2 and TRBJ2-2; D may be TRBD2 (5 bases). Germline assignment: CDR1 SGHTA and CDR2 FQGNSA. The CDR3 sequence is 14 residues long. Trimming shortened V by 1 base and J by 7 bases, and 10 bases separated the two germline ends. DNA for the CDR3: TGTGCCAGCAGCTTAGAATGGGCGGGCGGGGAGCTGTTTTTT. Encoded protein: CASSLEWAGGELFF. The variable domain in full, completed from reference TRBV7-2 and TRBJ2-2, reads GAGVSQSPSNKVTEKGKDVELRCDPISGHTALYWYRQSLGQGLEFLIYFQGNSAPDKSGLPSDRFSAERTGGSVSTLTIQRTQQEDSAVYLCASSLEWAGGELFFGEGSRLTVL.

This sequence joins TRBV9 and TRBJ1-1; D is possibly TRBD1 (5 bases). There are 14 residues in the CDR3. The V end lost 2 bases, the J end lost 1 base, and 9 bases lay between the germline ends. The germline gives CDR1 SGDLS, CDR2 YYNGEE. The CDR3 here is CASSVSTANTEAFF. As DNA, the CDR3 is TGTGCCAGCAGCGTTTCGACAGCGAACACTGAAGCTTTCTTT.

V is TRBV12-5 and J is TRBJ2-1; the D gene could be TRBD1 or TRBD2 (8 bases each). There are 14 residues in the CDR3. The germline V gene has CDR1 LGHNT and CDR2 FRNRAP. Trimming took 7 bases from V and 2 from J, leaving 12 bases between them. CDR3 loop: CASVAGQAYNEQFF. CDR3 coding DNA: TGTGCTAGTGTAGCGGGACAGGCCTACAATGAGCAGTTCTTC.

This chain uses TRBV6-5 with TRBJ1-2; no clear D gene. Germline CDR1 reads MNHEY; CDR2 reads SVGAGI. V shed 2 bases and J shed 8 bases, with 15 bases lying between them. The CDR3 is made up of 14 amino acids. The CDR3 spells CASSYRGGLGGYTF. The CDR3 coding sequence is TGTGCCAGCAGTTACAGAGGCGGGTTAGGAGGCTACACCTTC.

The chain uses TRBV7-9 and TRBJ1-3; unclear D gene. Germline values: CDR1 SEHNR, CDR2 FQNEAQ (reference sequence). V lost 0 bases and J 0 bases, leaving 6 bases between the germline ends. The CDR3 totals 15 residues. The CDR3 sequence: CASSLAPPSGNTIYF. CDR3 DNA: TGTGCCAGCAGCTTAGCCCCGCCCTCTGGAAACACCATATATTTT.

V and J are TRBV4-2 and TRBJ2-6; TRBD1 might be the D (5 bases). The V and J ends lost 0 bases and 1 base respectively, with 7 bases between them. Germline assignment: CDR1 LGHNA and CDR2 YNFKEQ. The CDR3 runs to 16 residues. This chain's CDR3 is CASSQDRGSGANVLTF. The CDR3 coding sequence is TGTGCCAGCAGCCAAGATAGGGGTTCTGGGGCCAACGTCCTGACTTTC.

CDR3 DNA: TGTGCCTGGAGTGTAGTCGGAACAGATACGCAGTATTTT. Its protein product is CAWSVVGTDTQYF. This chain links TRBV30 with TRBJ2-3; D is undetermined. The CDR3 loop spans 13 amino acids. V was clipped by 0 bases and J by 3 bases, with 7 bases between them. The germline V gene encodes CDR1 GTSNPN and CDR2 SVGIG (reference sequence).

V is TRBV15 and J is TRBJ2-7, with D possibly being TRBD1 (5 bases). Germline values: CDR1 LNHNV, CDR2 YYDKDF (reference sequence). The CDR3 loop spans 13 amino acids. Deletions cut 1 base from V and 5 bases from J, with 9 bases between. The CDR3 DNA reads TGTGCCACCAGCAGAGGGCAGGGAAACGAGCAGTACTTC. Translation: CATSRGQGNEQYF. The full variable domain, rest sourced from reference TRBV15 and TRBJ2-7, is DAMVIQNPRYQVTQFGKPVTLSCSQTLNHNVMYWYQQKSSQAPKLLFHYYDKDFNNEADTPDNFQSRRPNTSFCFLDIRSPGLGDTAMYLCATSRGQGNEQYFGPGTRLTVT.

The gene calls are TRBV10-3 and TRBJ1-2, with 8 bases that match TRBD1. CDR1 and CDR2 from the germline V gene are ENHRY and SYGVKD. V lost 6 bases, J lost 3 bases, and 9 bases stayed unmatched. The CDR3 extends over 15 amino acids. CDR3 sequence reads: CAISSGQAVDYGYTF. The CDR3 DNA sequence: TGTGCCATCAGCTCGGGACAGGCCGTAGACTATGGCTACACCTTC.